The T cell receptor (beta chain) under discussion was sequenced for a study of shared clonotypes between healthy human individuals. Across the study: The study used three CD4 naive, three CD4 memory, two CD8 naive and one CD8 memory plate per donor. Whole-study findings and limits: Roughly 5% of naive CD4 clonotypes were shared across a few donors.

Sequencing used immunoSEQ multiplex PCR; TCRdb keeps in-frame clones, though not all of them. The sample carries 2 million to 2.5 million clones, just over 90% recorded once. V lost 2 bases, J lost 0 bases, and 15 bases lay in between. The CDR3 spans 16 residues. Per the germline V gene, CDR1 is SGHDT and CDR2 is YYEEEE. To note about this clone: The antigen remains unidentified.

The source material was naive CD4+ T cells from PBMCs. Specified subset: CD45RA+ positively selected. The TCR was taken from a young man in good health. Some clones in this sample may be carry-over from other donors' samples. This sequence joins TRBV5-6 and TRBJ2-7; D is unclear. CDR3 protein: CASSFFDGRHSYEQYF. CDR3 nucleotide sequence: TGTGCCAGCAGCTTTTTCGACGGCCGGCACTCCTACGAGCAGTACTTC.